This record covers a single T cell receptor (beta chain). Its specificity is not known. Here immunoSEQ multiplex PCR was the method, and the copy in TCRdb shows in-frame clones only, minus some. The table records 29,000 or so clones, 85% to 95% of them present only once. The record originates from a study of graft-versus-host responses after intestinal transplantation. Overall study results and limits: Among recipient marrow samples, GvH clones were found; some appeared first in ileum or blood. Patients who carried graft-donor T cell macrochimerism also had high graft-versus-host to host-versus-graft clonal ratios in their allografts.

The sequencing here drew on PBMCs, taken around 63 days after intestinal transplant. This clonotype was sampled from a human patient who received an intestinal transplant, so some T cells may come from the graft donor.

The CDR3 sequence is CASSEVGPLGYGYTF. In DNA, the CDR3 is TGTGCCAGCAGTGAAGTTGGCCCATTGGGCTATGGCTACACCTTC. The chain links TRBV2 to TRBJ1-2; D is ambiguous. The germline V gene has CDR1 SNHLY and CDR2 FYNNEI. CDR3 length equals 15 residues. Trimming removed 1 base at V and 4 bases at J, with 13 bases between.